Each of the 13 T cell receptor beta chains below was sequenced from the same sample in a study of T-cell memory formation after mild COVID-19. TCRdb reprocessed the 5' RACE reads with MiXCR, giving one entry per CDR3 protein. The sample carries about 390,000 distinct CDR3 sequences, about 15% recorded once. Source material: PBMCs or a T cell subset sorted from them (not recorded which). These TCRs come from a young man who had mild COVID-19 (a few samples of this study predate the infection). Cell type and time point are not known.

This clonotype occurred a few times. The rearrangement joins TRBV4-2 to TRBJ2-6; D is uncertain. The CDR3 is 17 amino acids. CDR1 is LGHNA, CDR2 YNFKEQ, per germline. V was cut by 0 bases and J by 0 bases, with 9 bases left in between. The CDR3 DNA follows: TGTGCCAGCAGCCAAGATTGGGCCAACTCTGGGGCCAACGTCCTGACTTTC. It yields the protein CASSQDWANSGANVLTF.

This clonotype was seen more than once but under ten times. CDR3 in DNA: TGTGCCAGCAGTGAGTCCCGCAGGTACGGGGACGAGCAGTACTTC. The encoded protein is CASSESRRYGDEQYF. V is TRBV25-1 and J is TRBJ2-7; D may be TRBD2 (5 bases). The CDR3 covers 15 residues. CDR1 and CDR2 (germline): MGHDK, SYGVNS. Trimming removed 3 bases at V and 5 bases at J, with 17 bases between.

This clonotype was counted a few times. This chain links TRBV7-2 with TRBJ2-7, with a weak D call TRBD2 (6 bases). V lost 3 bases and J lost 2, with 8 bases in between. Germline V CDR1 and CDR2: SGHTA, FQGNSA. CDR3 length equals 13 residues. The CDR3 protein is CASSFGGAYEQYV. In DNA, the CDR3 is TGTGCCAGCAGCTTCGGGGGAGCCTACGAGCAGTACGTC.

This clonotype was detected only a few times. The J gene is TRBJ1-1, the V gene TRBV14, with D perhaps TRBD1 (6 bases). This CDR3 is built from 15 residues. CDR1 is SGHDN and CDR2 is FVKESK in the germline V gene. Trimming removed 0 bases at V and 2 bases at J, with 10 bases between. The CDR3 DNA is TGTGCCAGCAGCCAAGATCTACAGGGTAACACTGAAGCTTTCTTT. Translating it yields CASSQDLQGNTEAFF.

This clonotype was observed a few times. This chain joins TRBV5-1 and TRBJ2-3; the D gene is possibly TRBD1 (6 bases). The germline CDR1 and CDR2 sequences are SGHRS and YFSETQ. This CDR3 contains 15 residues. V was shortened by 4 bases and J by 4 bases, with 16 bases between the two germline ends. CDR3 sequence reads: CASSGPGAKSDTQYF. CDR3 DNA sequence: TGCGCCAGCAGCGGACCAGGGGCTAAATCAGATACGCAGTATTTT.

The rearrangement uses TRBV25-1 and TRBJ1-2, with D unresolved. This CDR3 region has 14 residues. Germline lookup yields CDR1 MGHDK and CDR2 SYGVNS. With 5 bases removed from V and 1 base from J, the gap between germline ends came to 11 bases. The CDR3: CASSSHSDNYGYTF. Here the CDR3 DNA reads TGTGCCAGCAGTTCCCACAGTGATAACTATGGCTACACCTTC.

This clonotype was observed a few times. The chain is built from TRBV28 and TRBJ1-1; D is undetermined. The V and J ends lost 2 bases and 3 bases respectively, with 7 bases between them. The germline V gene has CDR1 MDHEN and CDR2 SYDVKM. The CDR3 is made up of 13 amino acids. The CDR3 bases are TGTGCCAGCAGTTTACTCGGGTACACTGAAGCTTTCTTT. Encoded protein: CASSLLGYTEAFF.

This clonotype has a count of ten or more. The rearrangement uses TRBV27 and TRBJ2-7; D call uncertain. V lost 5 bases, J lost 3 bases, and 11 bases lay in between. There are 13 residues in the CDR3. In germline, CDR1 is MNHEY, CDR2 SMNVEV (reference sequence). CDR3 sequence reads: CASSVGRRYEQYF. In nucleotides, the CDR3 is TGTGCCAGCAGTGTTGGGCGTCGCTACGAGCAGTACTTC.

In its sample, this clonotype was seen a few times. The chain has TRBV7-2 and TRBJ2-3, with 8 bases aligning to TRBD2. Per germline, CDR1 SGHTA and CDR2 FQGNSA. There are 17 residues in the CDR3. V lost 3 bases and J lost 1; bases outside the gene matches: 9. The CDR3 region has the DNA TGTGCCAGCAGCTTCGCGGGGGGAGCGGGGGGCACAGATACGCAGTATTTT. It yields the protein CASSFAGGAGGTDTQYF.

This clonotype has at least ten counts. V and J are TRBV10-3 and TRBJ2-5; no clear D gene. The CDR3 is 14 amino acids. Trimming stripped 3 bases from V and 4 bases from J, with 12 bases between. The germline V gene encodes CDR1 ENHRY and CDR2 SYGVKD. This CDR3 is CAISEVKSGETQYF. The CDR3, as DNA: TGTGCCATCAGTGAAGTCAAATCGGGAGAGACCCAGTACTTC.

The sample holds a few counts of this clonotype. The genes are TRBV11-2 and TRBJ1-1; tentatively, D is TRBD1 (6 bases). The CDR3 is 14 amino acids. Germline V gene sequence: CDR1 SGHAT, CDR2 FQNNGV. V was clipped by 6 bases and J by 4 bases, with 15 bases between them. CDR3: CASSFHRESTEAFF. The DNA of the CDR3 is TGTGCCAGCAGTTTCCACAGGGAGAGCACTGAAGCTTTCTTT.

This clonotype has just a few counts. The chain uses TRBV6-5 and TRBJ2-7; TRBD2 matches 7 bases. Losses at the gene ends were 8 bases for V and 5 bases for J; bases not matched to a gene: 15. Germline CDR1 is MNHEY and CDR2 is SVGAGI. This CDR3 region has 15 residues. The DNA of the CDR3 is TGTGCCAGCGGGGGGGTCGAGTCATCTATAAACGAGCAGTACTTC. As protein: CASGGVESSINEQYF.

This clonotype showed up just a few times. This CDR3 reads CATSRQGAGDTQYF. For the CDR3, the DNA is TGTGCCACCAGTCGACAGGGGGCCGGAGATACGCAGTATTTT. V is TRBV24-1 and J is TRBJ2-3; 10 nucleotides line up with TRBD1. CDR1 is KGHDR, CDR2 SFDVKD, per germline. The ends lost 6 bases at V and 5 bases at J; junction bases unmatched: 4. This CDR3 region has 14 residues.